This TCR beta chain appears in the sequencing data of a study of blood T cell repertoires in COVID-19. Study context: From T cells, B-cell-depleted T cells, or PBMCs came the material, which was cDNA or gDNA.

The method was immunoSEQ multiplex PCR; TCRdb's version includes in-frame clones alone and lacks a portion of them. This sample has over 90,000 clones, with more than 90% found just once. V lost 5 bases, J lost 1 base, and 7 bases lay in between. The CDR3 covers 13 residues. This clone has just a few counts. The material sequenced was peripheral blood. This TCR was recovered from a woman aged 45 to 65 with COVID-19, enrolled during active disease. V and J are TRBV12-3 or TRBV12-4 and TRBJ2-3; D call uncertain. The CDR3 nucleotides read TGTGCCAGCAGTCTGTTTGGCACAGATACGCAGTATTTT. Protein sequence: CASSLFGTDTQYF.